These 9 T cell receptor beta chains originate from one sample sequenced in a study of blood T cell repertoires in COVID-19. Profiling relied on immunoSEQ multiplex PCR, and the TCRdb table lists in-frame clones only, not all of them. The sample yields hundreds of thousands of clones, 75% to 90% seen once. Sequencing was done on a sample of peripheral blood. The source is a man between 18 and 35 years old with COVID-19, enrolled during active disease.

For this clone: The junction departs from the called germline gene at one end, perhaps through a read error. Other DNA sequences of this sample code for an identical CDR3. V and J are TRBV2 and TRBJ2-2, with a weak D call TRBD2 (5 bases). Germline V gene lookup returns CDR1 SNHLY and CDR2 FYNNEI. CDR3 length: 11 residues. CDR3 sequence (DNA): TGCGCCAGCAGCGGTCCCGGGGAGCTGTTTTTT. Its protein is CASSGPGELFF. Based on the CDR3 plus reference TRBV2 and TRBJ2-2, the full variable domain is EPEVTQTPSHQVTQMGQEVILRCVPISNHLYFYWYRQILGQKVEFLVSFYNNEISEKSEIFDDQFSVERPDGSNFTLKIRSTKLEDSAMYFCASSGPGELFFGEGSRLTVL.

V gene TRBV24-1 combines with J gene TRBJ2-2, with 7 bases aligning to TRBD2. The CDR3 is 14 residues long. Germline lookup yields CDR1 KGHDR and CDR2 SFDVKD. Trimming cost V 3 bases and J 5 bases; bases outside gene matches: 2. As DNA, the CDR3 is TGTGCCACCAGTGATCCCGGGAGGACCGGGGAGCTGTTTTTT. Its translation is CATSDPGRTGELFF.

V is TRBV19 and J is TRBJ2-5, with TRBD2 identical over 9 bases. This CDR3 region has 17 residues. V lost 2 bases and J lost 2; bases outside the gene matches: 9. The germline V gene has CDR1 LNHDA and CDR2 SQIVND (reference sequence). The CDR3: CASSIMGSGGSQETQYF. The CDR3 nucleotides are TGTGCCAGTAGTATAATGGGTAGCGGGGGCTCGCAAGAGACCCAGTACTTC. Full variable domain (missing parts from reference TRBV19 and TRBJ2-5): DGGITQSPKYLFRKEGQNVTLSCEQNLNHDAMYWYRQDPGQGLRLIYYSQIVNDFQKGDIAEGYSVSREKKESFPLTVTSAQKNPTAFYLCASSIMGSGGSQETQYFGPGTRLLVL.

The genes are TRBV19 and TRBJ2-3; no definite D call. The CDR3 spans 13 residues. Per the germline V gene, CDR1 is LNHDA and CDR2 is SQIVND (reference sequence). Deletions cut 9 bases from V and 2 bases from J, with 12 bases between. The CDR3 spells CASGLTDTDTQYF. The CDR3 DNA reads TGTGCCAGCGGCCTTACAGACACAGATACGCAGTATTTT.

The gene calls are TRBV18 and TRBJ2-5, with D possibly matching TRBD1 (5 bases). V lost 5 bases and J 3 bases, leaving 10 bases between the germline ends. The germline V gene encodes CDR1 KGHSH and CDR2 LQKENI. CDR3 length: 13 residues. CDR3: CASSFRQKETQYF. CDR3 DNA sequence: TGTGCCAGCTCATTTCGACAGAAAGAGACCCAGTACTTC.

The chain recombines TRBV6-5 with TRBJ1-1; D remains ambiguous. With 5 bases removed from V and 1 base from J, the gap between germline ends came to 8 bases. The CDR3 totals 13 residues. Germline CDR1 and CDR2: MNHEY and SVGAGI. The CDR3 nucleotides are TGTGCCAGCAGTCTGGCGGCGAACACTGAAGCTTTCTTT. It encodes CASSLAANTEAFF.

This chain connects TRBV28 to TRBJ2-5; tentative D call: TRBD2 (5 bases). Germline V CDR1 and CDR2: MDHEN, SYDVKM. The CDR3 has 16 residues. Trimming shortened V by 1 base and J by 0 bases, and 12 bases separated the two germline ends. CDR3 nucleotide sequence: TGTGCCAGCAGTTTATTCAGCGGAAGGTACCAAGAGACCCAGTACTTC. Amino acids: CASSLFSGRYQETQYF.

The CDR3 coding sequence is TGTGCCAGCAGCGCCGGGATTCGTGGGACACAGCAGTACTTC. Protein product: CASSAGIRGTQQYF. The rearrangement links TRBV7-2 to TRBJ2-7, with D possibly matching TRBD1 (6 bases). The germline V gene encodes CDR1 SGHTA and CDR2 FQGNSA. The CDR3 extends over 14 amino acids. V lost 5 bases, J lost 8 bases, and 19 bases lay in between.

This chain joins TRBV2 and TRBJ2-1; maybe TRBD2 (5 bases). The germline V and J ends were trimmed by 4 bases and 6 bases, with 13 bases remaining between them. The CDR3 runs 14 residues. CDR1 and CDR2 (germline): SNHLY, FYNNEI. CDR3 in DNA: TGTGCCAGCAGTGTTGCGGACGGGGTCAATGAGCAGTTCTTC. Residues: CASSVADGVNEQFF.